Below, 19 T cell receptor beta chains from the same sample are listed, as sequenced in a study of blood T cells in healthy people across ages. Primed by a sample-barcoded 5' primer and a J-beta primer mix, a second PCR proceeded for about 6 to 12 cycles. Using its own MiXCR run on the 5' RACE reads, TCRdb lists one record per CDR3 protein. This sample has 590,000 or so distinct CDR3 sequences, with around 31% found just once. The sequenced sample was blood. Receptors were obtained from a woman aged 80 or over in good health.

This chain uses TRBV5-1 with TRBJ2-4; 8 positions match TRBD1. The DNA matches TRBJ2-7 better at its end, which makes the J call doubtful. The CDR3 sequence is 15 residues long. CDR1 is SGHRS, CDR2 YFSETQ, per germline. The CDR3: CASSLSGQDGAEQYF. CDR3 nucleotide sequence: TGCGCCAGCAGCTTGTCGGGACAGGACGGAGCCGAGCAGTACTTC.

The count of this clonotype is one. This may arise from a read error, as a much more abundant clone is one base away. CDR3 in amino acids: CASSEVAANEQFF. Written as DNA, the CDR3 is TGTGCCAGCAGTGAAGTGGCGGCCAATGAGCAGTTCTTC. The chain combines TRBV6-1 with TRBJ2-1, with no clear D. CDR3 length equals 13 residues. The germline V gene encodes CDR1 MNHNS and CDR2 SASEGT. Trimming removed 1 base from V and 6 bases from J, with 7 bases in between.

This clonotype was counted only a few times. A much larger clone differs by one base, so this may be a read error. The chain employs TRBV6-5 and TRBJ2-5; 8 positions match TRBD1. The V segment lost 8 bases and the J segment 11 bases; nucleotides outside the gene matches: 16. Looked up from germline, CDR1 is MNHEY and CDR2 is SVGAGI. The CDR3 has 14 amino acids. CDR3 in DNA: TGTGCCAGCTCCGCAGGGGGCATCGGCAATGAGCAGTACTTC. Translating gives CASSAGGIGNEQYF.

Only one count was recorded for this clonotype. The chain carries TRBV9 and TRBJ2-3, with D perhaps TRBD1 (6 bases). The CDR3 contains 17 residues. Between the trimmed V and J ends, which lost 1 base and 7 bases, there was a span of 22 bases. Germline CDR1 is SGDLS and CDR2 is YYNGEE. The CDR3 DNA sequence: TGTGCCAGCAGCGTAAATACAGGGAGTAGGTTGGCGAATACGCAGTATTTT. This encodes CASSVNTGSRLANTQYF.

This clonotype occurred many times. The CDR3 loop is CASSPDPRDNSPLHF. The DNA of the CDR3 is TGTGCCAGCAGCCCCGATCCTCGGGATAATTCACCCCTCCACTTT. The rearrangement joins TRBV7-6 to TRBJ1-6; D not certain. The germline V gene encodes CDR1 SGHVS and CDR2 FNYEAQ. The CDR3 covers 15 residues. Trimming removed 5 bases at V and 5 bases at J, with 13 bases between.

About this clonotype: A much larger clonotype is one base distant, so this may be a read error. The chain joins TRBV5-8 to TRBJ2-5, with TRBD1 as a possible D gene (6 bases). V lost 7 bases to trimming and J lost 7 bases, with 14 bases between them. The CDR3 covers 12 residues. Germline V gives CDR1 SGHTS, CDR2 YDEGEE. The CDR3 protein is CASAPGAGTQYF. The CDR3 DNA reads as TGTGCCAGCGCCCCAGGGGCCGGGACCCAGTACTTC.

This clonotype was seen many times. The CDR3 region has the DNA TGTGCCAGCAGTCCCCGGGCCGGAACTAATGAAAAACTGTTTTTT. It yields the protein CASSPRAGTNEKLFF. J is TRBJ1-4 and V is TRBV27, with unresolved D. Between the trimmed V and J ends, which lost 5 bases and 1 base, there was a span of 11 bases. The germline CDR1 and CDR2 sequences are MNHEY and SMNVEV (reference sequence). The CDR3 sequence is 15 residues long.

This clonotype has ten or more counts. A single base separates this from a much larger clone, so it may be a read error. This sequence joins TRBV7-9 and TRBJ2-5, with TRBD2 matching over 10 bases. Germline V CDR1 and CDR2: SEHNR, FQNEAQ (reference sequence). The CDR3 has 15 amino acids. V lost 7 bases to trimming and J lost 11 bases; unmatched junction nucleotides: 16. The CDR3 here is CASTFSGGRSNEQYF. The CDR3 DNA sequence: TGTGCCAGCACCTTTAGCGGGGGGAGAAGCAATGAGCAGTACTTC. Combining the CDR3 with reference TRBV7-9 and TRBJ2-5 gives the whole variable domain DTGVSQNPRHKITKRGQNVTFRCDPISEHNRLYWYRQTLGQGPEFLTYFQNEAQLEKSRLLSDRFSAERPKGSFSTLEIQRTEQGDSAMYLCASTFSGGRSNEQYFGPGTRLLVL.

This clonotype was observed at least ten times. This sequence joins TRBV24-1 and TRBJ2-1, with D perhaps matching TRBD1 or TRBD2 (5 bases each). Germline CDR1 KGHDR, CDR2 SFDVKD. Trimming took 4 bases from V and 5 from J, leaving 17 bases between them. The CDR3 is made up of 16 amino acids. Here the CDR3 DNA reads TGTGCCACCAGTGAGGCTGGGACCTCCACGAACAATGAGCAGTTCTTC. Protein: CATSEAGTSTNNEQFF.

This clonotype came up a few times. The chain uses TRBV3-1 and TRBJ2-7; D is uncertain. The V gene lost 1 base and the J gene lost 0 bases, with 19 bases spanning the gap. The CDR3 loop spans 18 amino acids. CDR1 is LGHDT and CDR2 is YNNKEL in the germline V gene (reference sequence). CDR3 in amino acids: CASSQGPPDSPSSYEQYF. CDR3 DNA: TGTGCCAGCAGCCAAGGTCCGCCGGATAGCCCAAGCTCCTACGAGCAGTACTTC.

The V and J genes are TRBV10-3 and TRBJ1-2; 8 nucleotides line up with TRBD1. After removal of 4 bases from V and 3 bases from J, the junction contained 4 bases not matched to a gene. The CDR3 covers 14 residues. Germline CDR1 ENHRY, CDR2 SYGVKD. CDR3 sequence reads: CAISGDRQHYGYTF. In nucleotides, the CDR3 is TGTGCCATCAGTGGGGACAGGCAACACTATGGCTACACCTTC.

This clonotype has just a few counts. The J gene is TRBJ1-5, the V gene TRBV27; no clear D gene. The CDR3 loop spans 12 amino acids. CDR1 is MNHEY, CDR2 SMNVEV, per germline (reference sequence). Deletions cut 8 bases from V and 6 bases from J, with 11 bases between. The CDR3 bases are TGTGCCAGCGGTTCCAGCTTTCAGCCCCAGCATTTT. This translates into CASGSSFQPQHF.

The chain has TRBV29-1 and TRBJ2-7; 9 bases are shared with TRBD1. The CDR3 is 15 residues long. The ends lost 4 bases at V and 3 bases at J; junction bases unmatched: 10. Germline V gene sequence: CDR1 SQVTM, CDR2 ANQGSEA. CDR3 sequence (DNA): TGCAGCGTTGTACCGGGGACAGGGAAGGGCTACGAGCAGTACTTC. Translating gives CSVVPGTGKGYEQYF.

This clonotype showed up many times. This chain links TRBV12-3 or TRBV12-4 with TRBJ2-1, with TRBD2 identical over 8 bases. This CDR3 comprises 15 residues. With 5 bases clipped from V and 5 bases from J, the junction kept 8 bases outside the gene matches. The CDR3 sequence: CASSPGGGRHNEQFF. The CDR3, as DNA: TGTGCCAGCAGTCCGGGGGGGGGGCGCCACAATGAGCAGTTCTTC.

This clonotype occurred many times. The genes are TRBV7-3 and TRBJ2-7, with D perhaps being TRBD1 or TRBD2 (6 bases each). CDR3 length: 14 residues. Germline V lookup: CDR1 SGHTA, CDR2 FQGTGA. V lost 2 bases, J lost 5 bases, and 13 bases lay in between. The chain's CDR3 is CASSLGGGPDEQYF. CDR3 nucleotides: TGTGCCAGCAGCTTAGGTGGGGGGCCGGACGAGCAGTACTTC.

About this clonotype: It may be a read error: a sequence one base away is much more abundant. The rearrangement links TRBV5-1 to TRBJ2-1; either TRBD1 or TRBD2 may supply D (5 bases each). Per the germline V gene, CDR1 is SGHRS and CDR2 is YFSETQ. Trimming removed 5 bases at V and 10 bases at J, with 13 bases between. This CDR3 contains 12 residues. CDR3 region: CASREGSREQFF. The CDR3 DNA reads TGCGCCAGCAGAGAGGGGAGTCGCGAGCAGTTCTTC.

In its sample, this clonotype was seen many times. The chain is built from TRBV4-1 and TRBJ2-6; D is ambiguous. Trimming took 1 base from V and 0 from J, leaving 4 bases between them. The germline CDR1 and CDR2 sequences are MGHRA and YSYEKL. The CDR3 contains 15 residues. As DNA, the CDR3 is TGCGCCAGCAGCCAAGTTGTCTCTGGGGCCAACGTCCTGACTTTC. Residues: CASSQVVSGANVLTF.

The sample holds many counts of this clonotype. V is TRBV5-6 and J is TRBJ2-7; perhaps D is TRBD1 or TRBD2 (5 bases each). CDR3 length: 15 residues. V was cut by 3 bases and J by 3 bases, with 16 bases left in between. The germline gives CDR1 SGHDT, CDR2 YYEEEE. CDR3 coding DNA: TGTGCCAGCAGCTCCCATTTAACAGGACTCTACGAGCAGTACTTC. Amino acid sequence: CASSSHLTGLYEQYF.

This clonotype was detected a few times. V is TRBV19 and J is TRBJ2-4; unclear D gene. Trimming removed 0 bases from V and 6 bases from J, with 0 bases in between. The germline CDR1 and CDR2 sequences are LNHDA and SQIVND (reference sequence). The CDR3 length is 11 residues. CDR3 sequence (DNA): TGTGCCAGTAGTATAGAAAACATTCAGTACTTC. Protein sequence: CASSIENIQYF.